Shown below are 4 T cell receptor beta chains from a single sample sequenced in a study of T cell responses to AZD1222 COVID-19 vaccine. Some clones are missing from TCRdb's copy, which holds only in-frame ones; the method was immunoSEQ multiplex PCR. Seen here are 90,000 to 150,000 clones, roughly 91% observed once, and the top ten hold 7.1%. Source: peripheral blood, taken 28 days after the second AZD1222 dose. These receptors were taken from an adult who received the AZD1222 COVID-19 vaccine.

This clone is a singleton in its sample. This rearrangement joins TRBV7-8 to TRBJ2-7, with a possible D match to TRBD2 (6 bases). Between the trimmed V and J ends, which lost 5 bases and 0 bases, there was a span of 20 bases. Germline-derived CDR1 and CDR2 are SGHVS and FQNEAQ. The CDR3 consists of 17 residues. CDR3: CASSLSYREPPSYEQYF. Here the CDR3 DNA reads TGTGCCAGCAGCCTCTCTTACCGGGAGCCGCCCTCCTACGAGCAGTACTTC.

The rearrangement uses TRBV6-5 and TRBJ1-1; D is undetermined. CDR3 length equals 13 residues. Germline loops: CDR1 MNHEY, CDR2 SVGAGI. V dropped 6 bases and J dropped 9 bases, with 17 bases sitting between them. The CDR3 region is CASSIGPPNQAFF. The CDR3 coding sequence is TGTGCCAGCAGCATCGGGCCTCCCAACCAAGCTTTCTTT.

The rearrangement joins TRBV9 to TRBJ2-3; 10 positions agree with TRBD2. CDR1 and CDR2 (germline): SGDLS, YYNGEE. This CDR3 contains 16 residues. Trimming at V came to 0 bases and at J to 8 bases, leaving 9 bases not matched to a gene. CDR3 amino acids: CASSVAVAGGLRTQYF. In DNA, the CDR3 is TGTGCCAGCAGCGTAGCGGTAGCGGGGGGCCTTCGTACGCAGTATTTT.

J is TRBJ1-3 and V is TRBV5-6; D not resolved. The germline V gene has CDR1 SGHDT and CDR2 YYEEEE. The CDR3 has 15 residues. V was trimmed by 0 bases and J by 0 bases, leaving 7 bases between them. CDR3 sequence: CASSLVPGSGNTIYF. Here the CDR3 DNA reads TGTGCCAGCAGCTTGGTTCCGGGCTCTGGAAACACCATATATTTT.